This note documents a single T cell receptor beta chain sequence. Its antigen is unidentified. This sample is drawn from a study of T cell repertoires in cytomegalovirus infection. About the research overall: Indications of both CMV infection and matching HLA type were provided by public TCR beta signatures. General study results and limits: Cumulated frequencies of public TCR beta families served to identify carriers of CMV plus the relevant HLA. HLA-C-restricted, CMV-specific TCR beta clonotypes were dominant ex vivo.

TCRdb re-called the reads with MiXCR, one entry per CDR3 protein. This sample has a few hundred thousand distinct CDR3 sequences, with over 7.5% found just once. The sequence came from a human donor in good health (CMV status not recorded). Some clones in this sample may be carry-over from other donors' samples. The sample comprised PBMCs.

The CDR3: CASSLKWAGYTF. The CDR3 DNA reads as TGTGCCAGCAGTTTAAAATGGGCTGGCTACACCTTC. The chain uses TRBV12-3 or TRBV12-4 and TRBJ1-2; no definite D call. The CDR3 has 12 residues. Trimming took off 2 bases at V and 7 bases at J, with 8 bases between the two ends.